This T cell receptor (beta chain) was profiled in a study of identical twins. Study-wide points: Those out-of-frame alpha sequences shared by twins showed an excess of low generation probability. The more abundant beta clonotypes in cord blood had fewer insertions, and memory repertoires did not show this. There was more out-of-frame TCR alpha sharing in monozygotic twins than models estimated.

This clonotype was counted only a few times. Its antigen is not identified. TCRdb itself ran the 5' RACE reads through MiXCR, one entry per CDR3 protein. This table holds approximately 1.8 million distinct CDR3 sequences, 32% found once. The TCR sequence derives from a newborn girl in good health. The specimen sequenced was cord blood.

The CDR3, as DNA: TGTGCCAGCAGTGATTTTAGGTCCTACGAGCAGTACTTC. Residues: CASSDFRSYEQYF. This rearrangement joins TRBV2 to TRBJ2-7; D is undetermined. Germline V gives CDR1 SNHLY, CDR2 FYNNEI. V was pared by 3 bases and J by 1 base, with 7 bases between. The length of the CDR3 is 13 residues.